These 9 T cell receptor beta chains came from one sample sequenced in a study of identical twins. TCRdb ran MiXCR on the 5' RACE reads and lists one entry per CDR3 protein. The sample contains some 590,000 distinct CDR3 sequences, 9.6% of which appear only once. These same records also appear under a second study, on yellow fever vaccine responses in identical twins.

The sample was PBMCs. All receptors derive from a woman aged 18-30 years in good health.

This clonotype appeared a few times. The rearrangement uses TRBV9 and TRBJ1-1; possible D gene TRBD1, 6 bases. This CDR3 is 17 amino acids long. V lost 0 bases and J 0 bases, leaving 15 bases between the germline ends. Germline CDR1 SGDLS, CDR2 YYNGEE. The CDR3: CASSVGFVGGLNTEAFF. In nucleotides, the CDR3 is TGTGCCAGCAGCGTAGGTTTCGTGGGGGGCTTGAACACTGAAGCTTTCTTT. Complete variable domain (other parts from reference TRBV9 and TRBJ1-1): DSGVTQTPKHLITATGQRVTLRCSPRSGDLSVYWYQQSLDQGLQFLIQYYNGEERAKGNILERFSAQQFPDLHSELNLSSLELGDSALYFCASSVGFVGGLNTEAFFGQGTRLTVV.

The chain couples TRBV3-1 to TRBJ1-1; 10 bases agree with TRBD1. The CDR3 is 13 residues long. J lost 6 bases, V lost 4 bases, and 2 bases had no gene match. The germline CDR1 and CDR2 sequences are LGHDT and YNNKEL (reference sequence). In DNA form, the CDR3 reads TGTGCCAGCAGCCGACAGGGGGCGGCTGAAGCTTTCTTT. This codes for CASSRQGAAEAFF.

This clonotype has just a few counts. This CDR3 reads CAISEPGTSGRAFGETQYF. In DNA form, the CDR3 reads TGTGCCATCAGTGAGCCGGGGACTAGCGGTAGGGCCTTCGGAGAGACCCAGTACTTC. The chain links TRBV10-3 to TRBJ2-5, with TRBD2 identical over 11 bases. V gave up 2 bases and J gave up 4 bases; unmatched junction bases: 15. This CDR3 spans 19 amino acids. Germline lookup yields CDR1 ENHRY and CDR2 SYGVKD.

This clonotype showed up just a few times. The J gene is TRBJ2-7, the V gene TRBV4-3; D tentatively reads TRBD1 or TRBD2 (6 bases each). Trimming left V 6 bases short and J 4 bases short, with 25 bases between. Germline V gene lookup returns CDR1 LGHNA and CDR2 YSLEER. The CDR3 contains 17 residues. The CDR3 region has the DNA TGCGCCAGCAGTCTAAGGACGGAGGGGGAGCGCTATTACGAGCAGTACTTC. The encoded protein is CASSLRTEGERYYEQYF.

At least ten counts were recorded for this clonotype. CDR3 sequence reads: CASSYSTGSFTDTQYF. In DNA form, the CDR3 reads TGTGCCAGCAGTTACTCGACTGGGTCATTCACAGATACGCAGTATTTT. V gene TRBV6-5 combines with J gene TRBJ2-3; D call uncertain. Deletions cut 0 bases from V and 2 bases from J, with 12 bases between. The CDR3 has 16 amino acids. Germline values: CDR1 MNHEY, CDR2 SVGAGI.

Many counts were recorded for this clonotype. The chain has TRBV12-3 or TRBV12-4 and TRBJ2-7; a possible D gene is TRBD1 (5 bases). V was trimmed by 1 base and J by 2 bases, leaving 9 bases between them. This CDR3 is built from 14 residues. The CDR3 sequence is CASSLVGATYEQYF. The CDR3, as DNA: TGTGCCAGCAGTTTAGTTGGGGCTACCTACGAGCAGTACTTC.

The chain combines TRBV6-2 or TRBV6-3 with TRBJ2-2, with 7 nucleotides matching TRBD2. The germline V gene encodes CDR1 MNHEY and CDR2 SVGEGT. The CDR3 extends over 16 amino acids. The V and J ends lost 2 bases and 6 bases, in that order; junction bases with no gene match: 9. The CDR3 is CASSYSGLVVAGELFF. CDR3 bases: TGTGCCAGCAGTTACAGCGGACTAGTGGTTGCCGGGGAGCTGTTTTTT.

The chain links TRBV6-1 to TRBJ2-6, with 9 bases identical to TRBD2. The V segment lost 6 bases and the J segment 0 bases; nucleotides outside the gene matches: 6. The CDR3 has 17 residues. Germline V gene sequence: CDR1 MNHNS, CDR2 SASEGT. CDR3 sequence (DNA): TGTGCCAGCAGGCTAGCGGGGACGAGCTCTGGGGCCAACGTCCTGACTTTC. It specifies CASRLAGTSSGANVLTF.

There are a few counts of this clonotype. The V and J genes are TRBV6-1 and TRBJ2-1; 14 positions agree with TRBD2. Per the germline V gene, CDR1 is MNHNS and CDR2 is SASEGT. CDR3 length: 15 amino acids. Trimming took 3 bases from V and 8 from J; bases not matched to a gene: 3. CDR3 protein: CASSDRLAGGDEQFF. The DNA for the CDR3 is TGTGCCAGCAGTGATCGACTAGCGGGAGGGGATGAGCAGTTCTTC.